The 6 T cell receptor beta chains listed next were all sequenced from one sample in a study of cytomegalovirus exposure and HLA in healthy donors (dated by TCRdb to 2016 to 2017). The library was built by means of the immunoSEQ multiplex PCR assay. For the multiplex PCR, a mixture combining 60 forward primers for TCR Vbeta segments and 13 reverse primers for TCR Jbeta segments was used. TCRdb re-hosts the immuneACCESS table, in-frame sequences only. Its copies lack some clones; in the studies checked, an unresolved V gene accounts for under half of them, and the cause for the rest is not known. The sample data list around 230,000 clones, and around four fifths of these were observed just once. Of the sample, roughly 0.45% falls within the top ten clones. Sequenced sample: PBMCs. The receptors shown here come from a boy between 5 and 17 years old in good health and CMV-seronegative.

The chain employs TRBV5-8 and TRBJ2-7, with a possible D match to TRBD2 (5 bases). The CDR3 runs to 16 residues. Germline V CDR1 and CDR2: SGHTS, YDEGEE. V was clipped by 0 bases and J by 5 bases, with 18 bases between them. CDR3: CASSLDEGARFDEQYF. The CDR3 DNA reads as TGTGCCAGCAGCTTGGACGAGGGTGCAAGGTTTGACGAGCAGTACTTC.

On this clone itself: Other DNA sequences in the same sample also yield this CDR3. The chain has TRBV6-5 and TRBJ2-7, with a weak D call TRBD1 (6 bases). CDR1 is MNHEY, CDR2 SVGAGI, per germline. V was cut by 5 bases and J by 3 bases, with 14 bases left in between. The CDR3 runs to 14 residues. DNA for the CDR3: TGTGCCAGCAGTATCGGGCAGGGGCACTACGAGCAGTACTTC. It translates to CASSIGQGHYEQYF.

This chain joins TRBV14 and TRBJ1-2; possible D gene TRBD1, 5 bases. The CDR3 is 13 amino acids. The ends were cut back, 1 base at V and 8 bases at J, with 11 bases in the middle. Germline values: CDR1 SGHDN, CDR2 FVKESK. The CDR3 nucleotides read TGTGCCAGCAGCCAAGTTCTGGGGGGAGGCTACACCTTC. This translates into CASSQVLGGGYTF.

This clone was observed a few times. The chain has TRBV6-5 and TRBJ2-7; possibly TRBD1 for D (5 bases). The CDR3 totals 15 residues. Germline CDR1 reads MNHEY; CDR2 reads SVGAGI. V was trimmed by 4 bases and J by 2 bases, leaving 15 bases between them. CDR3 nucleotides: TGTGCCAGCAGTTTGGTTCAGGGTTCACCCTACGAGCAGTACTTC. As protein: CASSLVQGSPYEQYF.

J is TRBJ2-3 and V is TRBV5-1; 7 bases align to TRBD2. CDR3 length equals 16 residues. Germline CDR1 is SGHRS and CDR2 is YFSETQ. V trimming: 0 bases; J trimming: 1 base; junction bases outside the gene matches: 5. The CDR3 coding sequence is TGCGCCAGCAGCTTGGGACTAGCCATACGCACAGATACGCAGTATTTT. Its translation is CASSLGLAIRTDTQYF.

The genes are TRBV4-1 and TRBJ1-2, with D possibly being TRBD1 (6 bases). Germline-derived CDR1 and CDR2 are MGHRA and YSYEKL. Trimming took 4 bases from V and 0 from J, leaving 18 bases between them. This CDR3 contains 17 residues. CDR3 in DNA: TGCGCCAGCAGCCCACACAAGGGGGGGACCCCTAACTATGGCTACACCTTC. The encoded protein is CASSPHKGGTPNYGYTF.